The sequence of this T cell receptor (beta chain) was determined in a study of cytomegalovirus exposure and HLA in healthy donors. The wider study: The use of the same platform for the approximately 130 validation repertoires and the 600 to 800 first-cohort repertoires was reported by a later analysis. Study conclusions and caveats: Specificity for CMV antigens was confirmed in vitro for a few of the CMV-associated chains. Reports credit the classifier with highly specific, highly sensitive diagnosis of cytomegalovirus status.

On this clone itself: Antigen unknown.

V was shortened by 9 bases and J by 8 bases, with 16 bases between the two germline ends. Germline lookup yields CDR1 LNHDA and CDR2 SQIVND (reference sequence). This CDR3 is built from 13 residues. Profiled with immunoSEQ multiplex PCR; TCRdb holds only in-frame clones, not every one. The top ten clones hold approximately 10% of a sample with 120,000 to 150,000 clones, about 88% of them seen once. The study drew the donors from its roughly 130-subject validation cohort, separate from the roughly 700-subject first cohort. The chain joins TRBV19 to TRBJ1-4, with D maybe TRBD1 (5 bases). The sequencing sample was made of PBMCs. The clonotype originates from a young man in good health and CMV-seropositive. The CDR3 here is CASTRVVGEKLFF. The DNA of the CDR3 is TGTGCCAGCACCAGGGTTGTGGGGGAAAAACTGTTTTTT.